A selection of T cell receptor beta chains follows, all from one sample in a study of T cell repertoires in cytomegalovirus infection. TCRdb reanalysed the reads using MiXCR and keeps one entry per CDR3 protein. The data contain around 300,000 distinct CDR3 sequences, 9.5% of them seen just once; the ten biggest clones take up approximately 4.7%. The sequencing input was PBMCs. The receptor source for this set is a human donor in good health (CMV status not recorded). Some clones in this sample may be carry-over from other donors' samples. Both conserved end residues are part of each CDR3. D genes are given only for firm matches. Some rows have no size entry. The others give once, few or many, or a class for an expanded clone.

v_gene	d_gene	j_gene	abundance	CDR3nt	CDR3aa
TRBV7-2	-	TRBJ2-5	many	TGTGCCAGCAGCTTAGGGTCCAGGGGAGGCCAAGAGACCCAGTACTTC	CASSLGSRGGQETQYF
TRBV7-9	TRBD1	TRBJ1-2	many	TGTGCCAGCAGCCAAGGGACAGGGGGCACGACAAATGGCTACACCTTC	CASSQGTGGTTNGYTF
TRBV19	-	TRBJ2-1	many	TGTGCCAGTAGTATTGATTCGGGGGCTGTTTACAATGAGCAGTTCTTC	CASSIDSGAVYNEQFF
TRBV6-1	TRBD1	TRBJ1-6	many	TGTGCCAGCAGTGTTGCGGGACAGGATAATTCACCCCTCCACTTT	CASSVAGQDNSPLHF
TRBV7-8	TRBD2	TRBJ2-3	many	TGTGCCAGCAGCTCCCCGACTAGCGGAGATACGCAGTATTTT	CASSSPTSGDTQYF
TRBV20-1	TRBD1	TRBJ1-1	few	TGCAGTGCTAGTCCCGGGACAGGCATGAACACTGAAGCTTTCTTT	CSASPGTGMNTEAFF
TRBV4-2	-	TRBJ2-7	few	TGTGCCAGCAGCCAAAGGGGCCCTAAGGACGAGCAGTACTTC	CASSQRGPKDEQYF
TRBV2	-	TRBJ1-2	many	TGTGCCAGCACGCATGCTTGGGGACCTAACTATGGCTACACCTTC	CASTHAWGPNYGYTF
TRBV6-2/TRBV6-3	TRBD2	TRBJ2-1	many	TGTGCCAGCAGCTCTGAAGGAGCGGGGGGCCACAATGAGCAGTTCTTC	CASSSEGAGGHNEQFF
TRBV20-1	-	TRBJ2-5	few	TGCAGTGCTAGAGACCTGGGGTGGGGTCTAGAGACCCAGTACTTC	CSARDLGWGLETQYF
TRBV7-8	-	TRBJ2-1	many	TGTGCCAGCAGTTTCCAGGGTTACAATGAGCAGTTCTTC	CASSFQGYNEQFF
TRBV4-1	-	TRBJ1-3	many	TGCGCCAGCAGCCAGGGGGGGGCTGGAAACACCATATATTTT	CASSQGGAGNTIYF
TRBV6-5	-	TRBJ1-6	many	TGTGCCAGCAGTTACTCGACGGCCAGGGTAGAACCCCTCCACTTT	CASSYSTARVEPLHF
TRBV28	-	TRBJ2-4	-	TGTGCCAGCAGTTTCCTGACTCCTAACATTCAGTACTTC	CASSFLTPNIQYF
TRBV7-2	TRBD2	TRBJ2-5	few	TGTGCCAGCAGCAGGACTAGCGTCGAGACCCAGTACTTC	CASSRTSVETQYF
TRBV19	-	TRBJ1-1	-	TGTGCCAGTAGAAGACAAGGGTTTGTCACTGAAGCTTTCTTT	CASRRQGFVTEAFF
TRBV7-2	-	TRBJ1-5	few	TGTGCCAGCAGCTTAGGTTTCACCTCGGGGCCCCAGCATTTT	CASSLGFTSGPQHF
TRBV7-2	-	TRBJ1-2	many	TGTGCCAGCAGCACCGCCGCCGGCAGGGTGGGAGATGGCTACACCTTC	CASSTAAGRVGDGYTF
TRBV29-1	-	TRBJ1-1	few	TGCAGCGGATGGACGGACGACGGAAAGAACATGAACACTGAAGCTTTCTTT	CSGWTDDGKNMNTEAFF
TRBV18	-	TRBJ2-1	few	TGTGCCAGCTCAATTGGGAGGGGGCAAAATACTGAGCAGTTCTTC	CASSIGRGQNTEQFF
TRBV7-2	TRBD2	TRBJ2-7	many	TGTGCCAGCAGCTTGGGGGGGACTAGCGGGAGTTACGAGCAGTACTTC	CASSLGGTSGSYEQYF
TRBV2	TRBD2	TRBJ2-7	many	TGTGCCAGCAGTGAAGGCGGGGGGGGATTCTACGAGCAGTACTTC	CASSEGGGGFYEQYF
TRBV29-1	TRBD1	TRBJ1-1	-	TGCAGCGGCGGGACAGTGGTCACTGAAGCTTTCTTT	CSGGTVVTEAFF
TRBV12-3/TRBV12-4	-	TRBJ1-4	-	TGTGCCAGCAAATCACAGGGAACTAATGAAAAACTGTTTTTT	CASKSQGTNEKLFF
TRBV7-2	TRBD1	TRBJ1-5	many	TGTGCCAGCAGCTTCACAGGGGGCCGGCAGCCCCAGCATTTT	CASSFTGGRQPQHF
TRBV18	-	TRBJ1-5	many	TGTGCCAGCTCACCCGGAGGGAAGAATCAGCCCCAGCATTTT	CASSPGGKNQPQHF
TRBV7-6	-	TRBJ2-6	many	TGTGCCAGCAGCAGCCCGAACAGGTTCTCCCTCTCTGGGGCCAACGTCCTGACTTTC	CASSSPNRFSLSGANVLTF
TRBV27	-	TRBJ2-7	few	TGTGCCAGCAGTCCTGACGTGCGGCACGAGCAGTACTTC	CASSPDVRHEQYF
TRBV2	-	TRBJ1-2	-	TGTGCCAGCAGTGAAAGTTACGGGAACTATGGCTACACCTTC	CASSESYGNYGYTF
TRBV7-8	-	TRBJ2-1	-	TGTGCCAGCAGCTTAGATTGGGGCGAAATATACAATGAGCAGTTCTTC	CASSLDWGEIYNEQFF
TRBV6-6	-	TRBJ2-3	few	TGTGCCAGCAGTATCGACGTGAGCTTCACAGATACGCAGTATTTT	CASSIDVSFTDTQYF
TRBV30	-	TRBJ1-1	few	TGTGCCTGGAAGTGGGAGACTGAAGCTTTCTTT	CAWKWETEAFF
TRBV6-2/TRBV6-3	TRBD1	TRBJ1-2	many	TGTGCCAGCAGTTACTCCACCTTAAAGGACAGGGGTATGAATGGCTACACCTTC	CASSYSTLKDRGMNGYTF
TRBV19	TRBD1	TRBJ1-5	-	TGTGCCAGTACTTCCCCTACCGGGACAGGGGGCCGGGGAGGCAATCAGCCCCAGCATTTT	CASTSPTGTGGRGGNQPQHF
TRBV7-2	TRBD2	TRBJ2-3	many	TGTGCCAGCAGTGTTCCGGGACTAGCGGGAGTAGGAACAGATACGCAGTATTTT	CASSVPGLAGVGTDTQYF
TRBV28	-	TRBJ1-3	-	TGTGCCAGCAGGGCTGGGTCTGGAAACACCATATATTTT	CASRAGSGNTIYF
TRBV19	-	TRBJ1-1	-	TGTGCCAGTAGTATAGTGGGGACCGGAGGGAACACTGAAGCTTTCTTT	CASSIVGTGGNTEAFF
TRBV7-2	-	TRBJ2-1	-	TGTGCCTCCTCTAGGGACACCCAGGCAGTAGTCCAGTTCTTC	CASSRDTQAVVQFF
TRBV27	-	TRBJ2-7	-	TGTGCCAGCAGTATACGACGGGACGGGAACGAGCAGTACTTC	CASSIRRDGNEQYF
TRBV4-2	TRBD1	TRBJ1-4	few	TGTGCCAGCAGCCAGGGCCTACAGGGGGGATTTGAAAAACTGTTTTTT	CASSQGLQGGFEKLFF